A single sample gave rise to the 30 T cell receptor beta chains below, sequenced in a study of blood T cell repertoires in COVID-19. Generated by immunoSEQ multiplex PCR, the TCRdb table keeps only in-frame clones and is missing some. The data hold 150,000 to 200,000 clones, with about 85% observed a single time. Sequencing was done on a sample of peripheral blood. The origin of the receptors is a woman in her 30s with active or convalescent COVID-19.

The V gene is TRBV18, the J gene TRBJ2-2, with 7 nucleotides matching TRBD1. Germline CDR1 reads KGHSH; CDR2 reads LQKENI. There are 17 residues in the CDR3. V dropped 4 bases and J dropped 3; count of bases not matched to a gene: 11. The CDR3 nucleotides read TGTGCCAGCTCACAGCTGCCGGGACAGAGTTACACCGGGGAGCTGTTTTTT. Translated: CASSQLPGQSYTGELFF.

The table lists this clone with a few counts. The chain links TRBV27 to TRBJ1-2, with D possibly matching TRBD1 (5 bases). The germline gives CDR1 MNHEY, CDR2 SMNVEV (reference sequence). Trimming removed 3 bases at V and 4 bases at J, with 9 bases between. The CDR3 loop spans 13 amino acids. CDR3 loop: CASSLGQAYGYTF. The CDR3 DNA reads TGTGCCAGCAGTTTGGGGCAAGCCTATGGCTACACCTTC.

V gene TRBV28 combines with J gene TRBJ1-1; 7 bases align to TRBD1. Germline V gene lookup returns CDR1 MDHEN and CDR2 SYDVKM. V shed 2 bases, J shed 0 bases, and the junction held 3 bases outside the gene matches. The CDR3 is 15 residues long. The CDR3 loop reads CASSLRGRMNTEAFF. The CDR3 DNA reads TGTGCCAGCAGTTTAAGGGGGCGCATGAACACTGAAGCTTTCTTT. Filled out from reference TRBV28 and TRBJ1-1, the complete variable domain reads DVKVTQSSRYLVKRTGEKVFLECVQDMDHENMFWYRQDPGLGLRLIYFSYDVKMKEKGDIPEGYSVSREKKERFSLILESASTNQTSMYLCASSLRGRMNTEAFFGQGTRLTVV.

The chain joins TRBV18 to TRBJ1-6; TRBD1 agrees at 7 bases. The germline gives CDR1 KGHSH, CDR2 LQKENI. The V and J ends lost 0 bases and 14 bases, in that order; junction bases with no gene match: 13. The CDR3 totals 16 residues. The CDR3 DNA sequence: TGTGCCAGCTCACCACCCTTGGCAGGGGGATCGGTGGCCCTCCACTTT. This translates into CASSPPLAGGSVALHF.

This clone has a single count. V is TRBV29-1 and J is TRBJ2-1; 8 bases agree with TRBD2. The CDR3 covers 16 residues. Germline-derived CDR1 and CDR2 are SQVTM and ANQGSEA. Germline trimming cut 3 bases from V and 9 bases from J; bases unmatched to any gene: 16. The CDR3 region is CSVDSLRTSIVGEQFF. The CDR3 nucleotides are TGCAGCGTTGACTCTCTGCGGACTAGCATCGTCGGTGAGCAGTTCTTC.

This clone has more than one count but fewer than ten. This chain joins TRBV5-4 and TRBJ1-1, with 10 nucleotides matching TRBD1. The CDR3 has 16 amino acids. Germline V lookup: CDR1 SGHNT, CDR2 YYREEE (reference sequence). After removal of 4 bases from V and 4 bases from J, the junction contained 10 bases not matched to a gene. This CDR3 reads CASSTGTGARGTEAFF. Written as DNA, the CDR3 is TGTGCCAGCAGCACTGGGACAGGGGCAAGGGGCACTGAAGCTTTCTTT.

The V gene is TRBV4-2, the J gene TRBJ2-3; D may be TRBD2 (5 bases). Trimming cost V 0 bases and J 2 bases, with 9 bases left between them. Germline V gene lookup returns CDR1 LGHNA and CDR2 YNFKEQ. This CDR3 comprises 15 residues. CDR3 region: CASSQDRRTTDTQYF. The DNA of the CDR3 is TGTGCCAGCAGCCAAGATAGGAGGACCACAGATACGCAGTATTTT.

This clone is a singleton in its sample. V is TRBV28 and J is TRBJ2-3, with D unclear. Germline CDR1 reads MDHEN; CDR2 reads SYDVKM. This CDR3 is 13 amino acids long. Trimming removed 8 bases at V and 2 bases at J, with 11 bases between. CDR3: CASRSSLTDTQYF. CDR3 in DNA: TGTGCCAGCCGGTCTAGTCTCACAGATACGCAGTATTTT.

The chain carries TRBV3-1 (or the pseudogene TRBV3-2) and TRBJ1-1; D gene uncertain. CDR3 length: 14 amino acids. Germline V gene lookup returns CDR1 LGHDT and CDR2 YNNKEL (reference sequence). V gave up 1 base and J gave up 6 bases, with 12 bases separating them. For the CDR3, the DNA is TGTGCCAGCAGCCAAGCACTCGGGAGCGCTGAAGCTTTCTTT. It encodes CASSQALGSAEAFF.

The V call is TRBV7-6, the J call TRBJ1-4; D might be TRBD1 (5 bases). Trimming removed 4 bases from V and 5 bases from J, with 14 bases in between. In germline, CDR1 is SGHVS, CDR2 FNYEAQ. The CDR3 loop spans 15 amino acids. The CDR3, as DNA: TGTGCCAGCAGCTCAACAGGCCTTCCAAATGAAAAACTGTTTTTT. Its translation is CASSSTGLPNEKLFF.

This sequence joins TRBV5-1 and TRBJ1-1; D might be TRBD1 (5 bases). The germline V gene encodes CDR1 SGHRS and CDR2 YFSETQ. With 4 bases removed from V and 4 bases from J, the gap between germline ends came to 11 bases. This CDR3 comprises 13 residues. CDR3 amino acids: CASSVGLGTEAFF. DNA for the CDR3: TGCGCCAGCAGCGTGGGACTGGGCACTGAAGCTTTCTTT.

The genes are TRBV5-4 and TRBJ1-3, with D maybe TRBD1 (5 bases). CDR1 is SGHNT, CDR2 YYREEE, per germline (reference sequence). V was clipped by 2 bases and J by 1 base, with 16 bases between them. The CDR3 covers 17 residues. CDR3 sequence reads: CASSFPQGGSSGNTIYF. The CDR3 coding sequence is TGTGCCAGCAGCTTCCCCCAGGGAGGTTCATCTGGAAACACCATATATTTT.

V gene TRBV7-2 combines with J gene TRBJ2-5; 7 nucleotides line up with TRBD1. The V segment lost 5 bases and the J segment 9 bases; nucleotides outside the gene matches: 12. Germline-derived CDR1 and CDR2 are SGHTA and FQGNSA. The CDR3 consists of 14 residues. The chain's CDR3 is CASSPTTGPGAQYF. CDR3 nucleotide sequence: TGTGCCAGCAGCCCGACGACAGGGCCAGGGGCCCAGTACTTC.

In its sample, this clone was seen a few times. The V and J genes are TRBV7-2 and TRBJ1-1, with D tentatively TRBD1 (5 bases). The CDR3 totals 15 residues. With 6 bases removed from V and 0 bases from J, the gap between germline ends came to 14 bases. The V gene's germline CDR1 is SGHTA and CDR2 FQGNSA. CDR3 DNA: TGTGCCAGCAGAATAACAGGAACCATGAACACTGAAGCTTTCTTT. Residues: CASRITGTMNTEAFF.

The V call is TRBV18, the J call TRBJ1-3, with D possibly being TRBD1 (6 bases). V lost 5 bases, J lost 2 bases, and 16 bases lay in between. This CDR3 spans 16 amino acids. Germline values: CDR1 KGHSH, CDR2 LQKENI. The CDR3 nucleotides read TGTGCCAGCTCAACGGACAGTCGAGTCACTGGAAACACCATATATTTT. Amino acid sequence: CASSTDSRVTGNTIYF.

In nucleotides, the CDR3 is TGTGCCACCAGCAGAGATCTAGAGGACTCCTATAATTCACCCCTCCACTTT. Translation gives CATSRDLEDSYNSPLHF. This chain connects TRBV15 to TRBJ1-6, with D hard to call. Germline assignment: CDR1 LNHNV and CDR2 YYDKDF (reference sequence). Trimming stripped 0 bases from V and 0 bases from J, with 9 bases between. The CDR3 has 17 amino acids. Full variable domain (missing parts from reference TRBV15 and TRBJ1-6): DAMVIQNPRYQVTQFGKPVTLSCSQTLNHNVMYWYQQKSSQAPKLLFHYYDKDFNNEADTPDNFQSRRPNTSFCFLDIRSPGLGDTAMYLCATSRDLEDSYNSPLHFGNGTRLTVT.

The V call is TRBV6-5, the J call TRBJ1-1; perhaps TRBD1 as D (5 bases). The CDR3 loop spans 14 amino acids. The germline V gene has CDR1 MNHEY and CDR2 SVGAGI. Trimming stripped 2 bases from V and 1 base from J, with 8 bases between. The CDR3 DNA is TGTGCCAGCAGTTACACTACAGGGAACACTGAAGCTTTCTTT. Translation gives CASSYTTGNTEAFF.

The chain recombines TRBV9 with TRBJ2-3; D is perhaps TRBD1 (7 bases). V was pared by 4 bases and J by 2 bases, with 14 bases between. Germline V gene data show CDR1 as SGDLS and CDR2 as YYNGEE. This CDR3 has 15 residues. In DNA, the CDR3 is TGTGCCAGCAGCCCCCGACAGGGACTCACAGATACGCAGTATTTT. Its protein product is CASSPRQGLTDTQYF.

J is TRBJ1-4 and V is TRBV15, with 7 bases that match TRBD1. Germline CDR1 reads LNHNV; CDR2 reads YYDKDF (reference sequence). The junction had 14 bases not matched to a gene; V was cut back by 8 bases and J by 8 bases. There are 15 residues in the CDR3. CDR3 amino acids: CATGADNRGSEKLFF. The DNA for the CDR3 is TGTGCCACCGGGGCTGATAACAGGGGTAGCGAAAAACTGTTTTTT.

Points on this clone: The germline gene is not matched at one end of the junction; a read error may be the cause. The chain couples TRBV11-2 to TRBJ2-7; 8 nucleotides match TRBD1. In germline, CDR1 is SGHAT, CDR2 FQNNGV. The CDR3 consists of 15 residues. The CDR3 reads CASSIDRGAVYEQYF. CDR3 nucleotides: TGTGCCAGCAGCATAGACAGGGGCGCGGTTTACGAGCAGTACTTC.

This rearrangement joins TRBV18 to TRBJ2-7; TRBD1 is a possible D gene (5 bases). Germline V lookup: CDR1 KGHSH, CDR2 LQKENI. The CDR3 extends over 13 amino acids. V shed 6 bases and J shed 2 bases, with 11 bases lying between them. The CDR3 DNA sequence: TGTGCCAGCTCCCAGGGAAATACCTACGAGCAGTACTTC. Its translation: CASSQGNTYEQYF.

The CDR3 reads CASSIEVYTEAFF. DNA for the CDR3: TGTGCCAGCAGCATCGAGGTTTACACTGAAGCTTTCTTT. The chain links TRBV5-4 to TRBJ1-1; D unresolved. The CDR3 is made up of 13 amino acids. Germline V gives CDR1 SGHNT, CDR2 YYREEE (reference sequence). V shed 4 bases and J shed 3 bases, with 10 bases lying between them. Filled out from reference TRBV5-4 and TRBJ1-1, the complete variable domain reads ETGVTQSPTHLIKTRGQQVTLRCSSQSGHNTVSWYQQALGQGPQFIFQYYREEENGRGNFPPRFSGLQFPNYSSELNVNALELDDSALYLCASSIEVYTEAFFGQGTRLTVV.

The chain joins TRBV10-1 to TRBJ1-2; 9 bases fit TRBD1. With 6 bases clipped from V and 4 bases from J, the junction kept 12 bases outside the gene matches. Germline V gives CDR1 WNHNN, CDR2 SYGVQD (reference sequence). This CDR3 region has 16 residues. CDR3 in amino acids: CASSQPPGQGPYGYTF. The CDR3 bases are TGCGCCAGCAGCCAACCTCCGGGACAGGGCCCCTATGGCTACACCTTC.

This clone has only a few counts. This chain links TRBV5-1 with TRBJ2-1; 9 nucleotides align to TRBD2. Germline values: CDR1 SGHRS, CDR2 YFSETQ. This CDR3 is built from 18 residues. The V and J ends lost 4 bases and 0 bases, in that order; junction bases with no gene match: 11. CDR3 region: CASSPESLAGSSYNEQFF. Here the CDR3 DNA reads TGCGCCAGCAGCCCCGAATCGCTAGCGGGGAGCTCCTACAATGAGCAGTTCTTC.

This sequence joins TRBV27 and TRBJ1-2; 8 nucleotides line up with TRBD1. This CDR3 contains 16 residues. Germline CDR1 reads MNHEY; CDR2 reads SMNVEV (reference sequence). The V segment lost 0 bases and the J segment 2 bases; nucleotides outside the gene matches: 5. The CDR3 DNA follows: TGTGCCAGCAGTTTATCGGTTCCAGGGGGCAACTATGGCTACACCTTC. Its protein product is CASSLSVPGGNYGYTF.

The J gene is TRBJ2-7, the V gene TRBV4-2; the match to TRBD1 covers 9 bases. The CDR3 runs to 14 residues. Trimming cost V 4 bases and J 7 bases; bases outside gene matches: 8. Germline V lookup: CDR1 LGHNA, CDR2 YNFKEQ. This CDR3 reads CASSPRTGAGEQYF. The CDR3 bases are TGTGCCAGCAGCCCCAGGACAGGGGCCGGGGAGCAGTACTTC.

The chain is built from TRBV30 and TRBJ1-2; 9 bases align to TRBD1. Trimming took 4 bases from V and 2 from J; bases not matched to a gene: 2. The CDR3 runs 13 residues. CDR1 and CDR2 (germline): GTSNPN, SVGIG (reference sequence). CDR3 residues: CAWTGTGNYGYTF. The CDR3 bases are TGTGCCTGGACCGGGACAGGGAACTATGGCTACACCTTC.

The chain is built from TRBV11-2 and TRBJ1-3, with D unclear. Per germline, CDR1 SGHAT and CDR2 FQNNGV. The CDR3 sequence is 15 residues long. Trimming pared 7 bases from V and 3 bases from J, leaving 16 bases between. In nucleotides, the CDR3 is TGTGCCAGCACCCCCCCAGGAGGGAGTGGAAACACCATATATTTT. Its translation: CASTPPGGSGNTIYF.

V gene TRBV6-1 combines with J gene TRBJ1-2; the match to TRBD1 covers 9 bases. Germline-derived CDR1 and CDR2 are MNHNS and SASEGT. Trimming removed 4 bases from V and 2 bases from J; junction bases left unmatched: 14. The CDR3 extends over 18 amino acids. The CDR3 DNA follows: TGTGCCAGCAGTGGGGGCGGACAGGGGTTAGCCTTGAACTATGGCTACACCTTC. This encodes CASSGGGQGLALNYGYTF.

The V and J genes are TRBV10-2 and TRBJ2-1, with TRBD2 as a possible D gene (5 bases). The germline gives CDR1 WSHSY, CDR2 SAAADI. V lost 11 bases and J 2 bases, leaving 13 bases between the germline ends. This CDR3 region has 13 residues. This CDR3 is CAAQTTPYNEQFF. As DNA, the CDR3 is TGCGCCGCCCAGACTACGCCCTACAATGAGCAGTTCTTC.